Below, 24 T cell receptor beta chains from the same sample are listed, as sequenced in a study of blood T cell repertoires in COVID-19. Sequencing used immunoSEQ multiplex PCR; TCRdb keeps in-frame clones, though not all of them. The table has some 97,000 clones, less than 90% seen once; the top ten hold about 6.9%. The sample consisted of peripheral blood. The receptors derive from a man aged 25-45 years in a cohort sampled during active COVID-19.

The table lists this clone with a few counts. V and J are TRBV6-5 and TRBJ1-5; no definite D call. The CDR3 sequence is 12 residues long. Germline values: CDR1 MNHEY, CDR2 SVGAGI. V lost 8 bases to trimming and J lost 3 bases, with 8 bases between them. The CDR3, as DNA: TGTGCCAGCGGGCCTTACAATCAGCCCCAGCATTTT. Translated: CASGPYNQPQHF.

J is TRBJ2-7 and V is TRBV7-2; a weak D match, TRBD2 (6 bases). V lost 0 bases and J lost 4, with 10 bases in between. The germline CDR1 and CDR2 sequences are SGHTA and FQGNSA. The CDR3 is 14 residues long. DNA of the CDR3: TGTGCCAGCAGCTTAGCGGTGACTAGTTACGAGCAGTACTTC. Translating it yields CASSLAVTSYEQYF.

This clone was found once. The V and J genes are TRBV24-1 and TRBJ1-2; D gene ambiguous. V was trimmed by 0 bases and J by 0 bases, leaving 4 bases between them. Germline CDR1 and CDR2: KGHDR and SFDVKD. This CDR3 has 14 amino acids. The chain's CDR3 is CATSDLTTNYGYTF. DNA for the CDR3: TGTGCCACCAGTGATTTGACAACTAACTATGGCTACACCTTC.

The CDR3 loop reads CASSPGQGANGYTF. The CDR3 region has the DNA TGTGCCAGTAGTCCCGGACAGGGGGCTAATGGCTACACCTTC. The chain has TRBV19 and TRBJ1-2, with 11 bases that match TRBD1. The V and J ends lost 5 bases and 6 bases, in that order; junction bases with no gene match: 5. The CDR3 runs 14 residues. Germline V gene sequence: CDR1 LNHDA, CDR2 SQIVND (reference sequence).

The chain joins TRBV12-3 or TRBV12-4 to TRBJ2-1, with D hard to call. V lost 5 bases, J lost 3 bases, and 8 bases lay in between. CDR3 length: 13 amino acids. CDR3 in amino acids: CASSVGSYNEQFF. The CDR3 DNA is TGTGCCAGCAGTGTCGGTAGCTACAATGAGCAGTTCTTC.

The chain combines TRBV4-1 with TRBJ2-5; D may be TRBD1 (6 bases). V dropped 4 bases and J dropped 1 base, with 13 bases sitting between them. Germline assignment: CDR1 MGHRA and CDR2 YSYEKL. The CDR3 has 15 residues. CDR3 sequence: CASSLTGSSQETQYF. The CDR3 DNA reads TGCGCCAGCAGCCTTACAGGGAGCTCCCAAGAGACCCAGTACTTC.

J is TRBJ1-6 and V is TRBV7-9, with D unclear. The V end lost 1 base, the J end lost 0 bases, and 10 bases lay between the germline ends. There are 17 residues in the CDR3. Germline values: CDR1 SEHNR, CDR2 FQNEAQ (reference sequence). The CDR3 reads CASSLVGGGSYNSPLHF. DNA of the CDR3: TGTGCCAGCAGCTTAGTGGGAGGAGGCTCCTATAATTCACCCCTCCACTTT.

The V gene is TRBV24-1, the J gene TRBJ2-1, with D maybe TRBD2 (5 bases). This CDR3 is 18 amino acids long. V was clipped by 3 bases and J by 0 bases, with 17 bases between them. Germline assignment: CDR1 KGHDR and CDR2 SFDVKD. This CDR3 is CATSDPPGRGSSYNEQFF. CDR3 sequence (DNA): TGTGCCACCAGTGATCCCCCGGGGAGAGGAAGCTCCTACAATGAGCAGTTCTTC.

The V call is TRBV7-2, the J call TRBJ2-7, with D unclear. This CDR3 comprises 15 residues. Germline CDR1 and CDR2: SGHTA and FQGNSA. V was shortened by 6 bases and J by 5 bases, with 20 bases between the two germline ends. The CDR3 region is CASRLLRGPFHEQYF. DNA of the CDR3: TGTGCCAGCAGACTCCTCCGCGGTCCTTTCCACGAGCAGTACTTC.

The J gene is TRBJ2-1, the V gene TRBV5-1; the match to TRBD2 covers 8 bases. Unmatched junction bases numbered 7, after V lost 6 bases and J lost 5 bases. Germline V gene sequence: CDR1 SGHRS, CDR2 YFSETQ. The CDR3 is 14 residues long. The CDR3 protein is CASTLIGGDNEQFF. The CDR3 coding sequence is TGCGCCAGCACCCTGATCGGGGGGGACAATGAGCAGTTCTTC.

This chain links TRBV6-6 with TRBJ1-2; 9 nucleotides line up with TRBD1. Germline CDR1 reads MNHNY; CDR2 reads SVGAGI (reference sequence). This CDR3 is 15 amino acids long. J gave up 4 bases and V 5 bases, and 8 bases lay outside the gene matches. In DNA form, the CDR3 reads TGTGCCAGCAGTACATCGGACAGGGGATCCTATGGCTACACCTTC. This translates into CASSTSDRGSYGYTF.

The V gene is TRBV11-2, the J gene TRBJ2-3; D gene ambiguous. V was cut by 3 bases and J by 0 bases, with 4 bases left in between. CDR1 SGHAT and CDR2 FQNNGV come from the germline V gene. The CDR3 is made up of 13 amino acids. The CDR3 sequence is CASSFLSTDTQYF. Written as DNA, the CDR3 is TGTGCCAGCAGCTTCCTAAGCACAGATACGCAGTATTTT.

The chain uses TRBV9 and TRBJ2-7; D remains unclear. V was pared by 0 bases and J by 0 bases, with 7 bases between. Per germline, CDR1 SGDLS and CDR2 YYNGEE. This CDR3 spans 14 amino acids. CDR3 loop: CASSVAESSYEQYF. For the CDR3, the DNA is TGTGCCAGCAGCGTAGCGGAGAGCTCCTACGAGCAGTACTTC.

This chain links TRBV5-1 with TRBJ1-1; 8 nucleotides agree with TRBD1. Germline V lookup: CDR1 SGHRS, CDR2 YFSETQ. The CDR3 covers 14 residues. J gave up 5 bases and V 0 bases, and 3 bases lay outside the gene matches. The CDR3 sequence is CASSLGQGRTEAFF. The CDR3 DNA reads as TGCGCCAGCAGCTTGGGACAGGGGAGGACTGAAGCTTTCTTT.

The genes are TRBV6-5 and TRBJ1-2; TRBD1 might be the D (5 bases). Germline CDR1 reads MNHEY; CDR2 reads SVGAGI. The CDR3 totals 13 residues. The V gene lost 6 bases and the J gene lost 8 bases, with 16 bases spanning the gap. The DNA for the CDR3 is TGTGCCAGCAGCGGGGACTGGGCACGAGGCTACACCTTC. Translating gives CASSGDWARGYTF.

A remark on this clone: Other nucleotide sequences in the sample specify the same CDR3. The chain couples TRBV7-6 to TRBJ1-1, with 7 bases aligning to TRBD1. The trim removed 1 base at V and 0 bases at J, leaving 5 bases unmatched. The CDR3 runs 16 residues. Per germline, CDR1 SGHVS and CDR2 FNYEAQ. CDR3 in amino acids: CASSLGQGALNTEAFF. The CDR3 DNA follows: TGTGCCAGCAGCTTAGGACAGGGAGCACTGAACACTGAAGCTTTCTTT. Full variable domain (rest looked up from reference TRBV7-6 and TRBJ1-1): GAGVSQSPRYKVTKRGQDVALRCDPISGHVSLYWYRQALGQGPEFLTYFNYEAQQDKSGLPNDRFSAERPEGSISTLTIQRTEQRDSAMYRCASSLGQGALNTEAFFGQGTRLTVV.

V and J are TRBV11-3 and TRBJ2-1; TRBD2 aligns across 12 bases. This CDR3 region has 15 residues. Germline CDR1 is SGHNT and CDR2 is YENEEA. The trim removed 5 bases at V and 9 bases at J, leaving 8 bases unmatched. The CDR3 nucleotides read TGTGCCAGCAGCCACTCTAGCGGGGGGGTTGTTGAGCAGTTCTTC. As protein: CASSHSSGGVVEQFF.

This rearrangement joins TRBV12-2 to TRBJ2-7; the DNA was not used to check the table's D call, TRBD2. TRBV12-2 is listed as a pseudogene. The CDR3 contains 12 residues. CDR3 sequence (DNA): TGTGCAAGTCGCTTAGTTGCGTACGAGCAGTACTTC. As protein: CASRLVAYEQYF.

CDR3 sequence: CASSSRRGGAPEQYF. In nucleotides, the CDR3 is TGTGCCAGCAGCTCAAGGAGGGGCGGGGCCCCCGAGCAGTACTTC. The chain joins TRBV5-5 to TRBJ2-7; the D gene is possibly TRBD2 (6 bases). Trimming pared 3 bases from V and 6 bases from J, leaving 19 bases between. The CDR3 consists of 15 residues. Germline V gene data show CDR1 as SGHKS and CDR2 as YYEKEE (reference sequence). The whole variable domain, filled in from reference TRBV5-5 and TRBJ2-7, reads DAGVTQSPTHLIKTRGQQVTLRCSPISGHKSVSWYQQVLGQGPQFIFQYYEKEERGRGNFPDRFSARQFPNYSSELNVNALLLGDSALYLCASSSRRGGAPEQYFGPGTRLTVT.

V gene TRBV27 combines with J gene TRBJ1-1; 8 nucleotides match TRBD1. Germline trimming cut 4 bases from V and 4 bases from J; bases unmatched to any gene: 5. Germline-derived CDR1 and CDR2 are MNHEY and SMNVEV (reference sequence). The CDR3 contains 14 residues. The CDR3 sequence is CASSSGGYGTEAFF. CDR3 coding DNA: TGTGCCAGCAGTTCAGGGGGCTACGGCACTGAAGCTTTCTTT.

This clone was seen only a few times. CDR3 amino acids: CASSPLDRGPGGYTF. CDR3 nucleotides: TGTGCCAGTTCCCCCCTCGACAGGGGCCCCGGCGGCTACACCTTC. The J gene is TRBJ1-2, the V gene TRBV19, with TRBD1 identical over 8 bases. Per the germline V gene, CDR1 is LNHDA and CDR2 is SQIVND (reference sequence). Trimming at V came to 8 bases and at J to 8 bases, leaving 16 bases not matched to a gene. The CDR3 is 15 residues long.

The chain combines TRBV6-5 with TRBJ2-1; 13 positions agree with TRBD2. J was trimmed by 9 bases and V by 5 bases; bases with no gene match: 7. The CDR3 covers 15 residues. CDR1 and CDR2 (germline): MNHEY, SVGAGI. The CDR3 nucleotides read TGTGCCAGCAGTCAGACTAGCGGGGGGCGGCCTGAGCAGTTCTTC. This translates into CASSQTSGGRPEQFF.

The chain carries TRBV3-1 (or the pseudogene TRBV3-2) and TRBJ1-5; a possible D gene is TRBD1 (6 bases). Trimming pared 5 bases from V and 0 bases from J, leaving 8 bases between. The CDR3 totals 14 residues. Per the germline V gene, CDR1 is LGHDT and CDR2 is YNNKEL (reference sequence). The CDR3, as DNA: TGTGCCAGCAGCAGGGGGACTAGCAATCAGCCCCAGCATTTT. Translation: CASSRGTSNQPQHF.

The CDR3: CASSLDEAAYGYTF. CDR3 DNA sequence: TGTGCCAGCAGCTTAGATGAGGCAGCCTATGGCTACACCTTC. The V gene is TRBV11-2, the J gene TRBJ1-2; the D is unclear. CDR3 length: 14 amino acids. Trimming stripped 0 bases from V and 4 bases from J, with 9 bases between. Germline CDR1 reads SGHAT; CDR2 reads FQNNGV.